This record looks at one T cell receptor beta chain sequence and its context. Germline V CDR1 and CDR2: ENHRY, SYGVKD. This CDR3 has 14 amino acids. J gave up 2 bases and V 6 bases, and 4 bases lay outside the gene matches. The data are from a study of blood T cell repertoires in COVID-19. In the study overall: Sites in the United States, Italy and Spain provided acute and convalescent COVID-19 samples.

Sequenced by immunoSEQ multiplex PCR; TCRdb stores in-frame clones only, minus some. Counted here are about 94,000 clones, 84% occurring once; the ten biggest clones make up around 6.5%. The chain joins TRBV10-3 to TRBJ1-5; 7 bases line up with TRBD1. The sequence derives from a man in his 60s with acute or convalescent COVID-19. The sequenced sample consisted of peripheral blood. CDR3 protein: CAISTGVGNQPQHF. In DNA form, the CDR3 reads TGTGCCATCAGCACAGGGGTGGGCAATCAGCCCCAGCATTTT.